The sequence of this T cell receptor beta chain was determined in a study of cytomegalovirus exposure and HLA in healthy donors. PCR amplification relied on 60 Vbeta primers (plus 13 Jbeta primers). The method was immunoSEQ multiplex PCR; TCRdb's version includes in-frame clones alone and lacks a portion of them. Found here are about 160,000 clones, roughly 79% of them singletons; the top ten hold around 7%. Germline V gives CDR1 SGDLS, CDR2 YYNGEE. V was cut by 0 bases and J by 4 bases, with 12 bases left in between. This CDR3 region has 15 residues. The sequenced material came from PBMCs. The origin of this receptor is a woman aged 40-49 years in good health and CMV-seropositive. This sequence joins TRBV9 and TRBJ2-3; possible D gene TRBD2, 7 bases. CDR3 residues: CASSVAGGGADTQYF. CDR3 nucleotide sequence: TGTGCCAGCAGCGTAGCTGGCGGGGGCGCAGATACGCAGTATTTT.